A selection of T cell receptor beta chains follows, all from one sample in a study of T cell repertoires in cytomegalovirus infection. The antigens these receptors bind are not known. Each CDR3 protein gets one entry after TCRdb re-called the reads with MiXCR. The sample has about half a million distinct CDR3 sequences; about two fifths are singletons. Here the sequenced sample was cultured PBMCs, taken from culture after CMV antigen stimulation. All receptors derive from a human donor in good health (CMV status not recorded). Some clones in this sample may be carry-over from other donors' samples. The CDR3 runs from the conserved cysteine through the conserved F or W. D genes are given only for firm matches. Size is omitted from some rows. Given values are once, few, many or a class for expanded clones.

cdr3_length: 11
clone_size: NA
v_call: TRBV11-2
d_call: NA
j_call: TRBJ1-1
cdr3_nt: TGTGCCAGCAGCTCTGGGGGGGGAACTTTCTTT
cdr3_aa: CASSSGGGTFF

cdr3_length: 17
clone_size: NA
v_call: TRBV4-1
d_call: TRBD2
j_call: TRBJ2-3
cdr3_nt: TGTGCCAGCAGCCAAGGGGGGACTAGCGGGGGCACAGATACGCAGTATTTT
cdr3_aa: CASSQGGTSGGTDTQYF

cdr3_length: 15
clone_size: few
v_call: TRBV7-2
d_call: TRBD1
j_call: TRBJ1-5
cdr3_nt: TGTGCCAGCAGCTGGACAGGGGTGAGCAATCAGCCCCAGCATTTT
cdr3_aa: CASSWTGVSNQPQHF

cdr3_length: 10
clone_size: NA
v_call: TRBV10-1
d_call: NA
j_call: TRBJ2-3
cdr3_nt: TGCGCCAGCCTTAGGGATACGCAGTATTTT
cdr3_aa: CASLRDTQYF

cdr3_length: 13
clone_size: NA
v_call: TRBV7-2
d_call: NA
j_call: TRBJ2-7
cdr3_nt: TGTGCCAGCAGCTCCCAGGGCTCGAGCGAGCAGTACTTC
cdr3_aa: CASSSQGSSEQYF

cdr3_length: 12
clone_size: NA
v_call: TRBV29-1
d_call: NA
j_call: TRBJ1-1
cdr3_nt: TGCAGCGTTGAGGCAGGGAACACTGAAGCTTTCTTT
cdr3_aa: CSVEAGNTEAFF

cdr3_length: 19
clone_size: few
v_call: TRBV6-1
d_call: NA
j_call: TRBJ2-3
cdr3_nt: TGTGCCAGCACCCCAGAGCCCCCTCGTCAGGGGGGAATTACAGATACGCAGTATTTT
cdr3_aa: CASTPEPPRQGGITDTQYF

cdr3_length: 15
clone_size: NA
v_call: TRBV4-1
d_call: TRBD2
j_call: TRBJ2-7
cdr3_nt: TGCGCCAGCAGCCCACCTGCTAGCGGAGGCCGTGAGCAGTACTTC
cdr3_aa: CASSPPASGGREQYF

cdr3_length: 14
clone_size: NA
v_call: TRBV20-1
d_call: TRBD2
j_call: TRBJ2-5
cdr3_nt: TGCAGTGCGGCGACTAGCGGGCGGTTAGAGACCCAGTACTTC
cdr3_aa: CSAATSGRLETQYF

cdr3_length: 15
clone_size: few
v_call: TRBV7-2
d_call: TRBD1
j_call: TRBJ1-1
cdr3_nt: TGTGCCAGCAGAGCCCGAACAGGGGGTAGGACTGAAGCTTTCTTT
cdr3_aa: CASRARTGGRTEAFF

cdr3_length: 19
clone_size: NA
v_call: TRBV7-2
d_call: TRBD1
j_call: TRBJ2-4
cdr3_nt: TGTGCCAGCACCCAAAACCCCCTAGGGTGGGACAGGAACAAAAACATTCAGTACTTC
cdr3_aa: CASTQNPLGWDRNKNIQYF

cdr3_length: 14
clone_size: NA
v_call: TRBV19
d_call: NA
j_call: TRBJ1-4
cdr3_nt: TGTGCCAGTATAAGTGGTCCTTGGGATGAAAAACTGTTTTTT
cdr3_aa: CASISGPWDEKLFF

cdr3_length: 15
clone_size: once
v_call: TRBV6-5
d_call: NA
j_call: TRBJ1-6
cdr3_nt: TGTGCCAGCAGTTACCAGCCCGGGCTGGATTCACCCCTCCACTTT
cdr3_aa: CASSYQPGLDSPLHF

cdr3_length: 16
clone_size: NA
v_call: TRBV18
d_call: NA
j_call: TRBJ2-1
cdr3_nt: TGTGCCAGCTCACCCCACCGCGACGGCTCCTACAATGAGCAGTTCTTC
cdr3_aa: CASSPHRDGSYNEQFF

cdr3_length: 16
clone_size: few
v_call: TRBV7-2
d_call: NA
j_call: TRBJ2-7
cdr3_nt: TGTGCCAGCAGCTTTGCGTTAGGGGAGAGATCCTACGAGCAGTACTTC
cdr3_aa: CASSFALGERSYEQYF

cdr3_length: 17
clone_size: NA
v_call: TRBV12-3/TRBV12-4
d_call: TRBD2
j_call: TRBJ2-1
cdr3_nt: TGTGCCAGCAGTTACGGGGGACTAGCGGGGTCCTACAATGAGCAGTTCTTC
cdr3_aa: CASSYGGLAGSYNEQFF

cdr3_length: 14
clone_size: few
v_call: TRBV20-1
d_call: TRBD1
j_call: TRBJ1-2
cdr3_nt: TGCAGTGCTAGACCTGGACAGGGTGGTTATGGCTACACCTTC
cdr3_aa: CSARPGQGGYGYTF

cdr3_length: 15
clone_size: NA
v_call: TRBV20-1
d_call: NA
j_call: TRBJ1-6
cdr3_nt: TGCAGTGCCAGCAGGGCGAGCTCCTATAATTCACCCCTCCACTTT
cdr3_aa: CSASRASSYNSPLHF

cdr3_length: 15
clone_size: few
v_call: TRBV7-2
d_call: TRBD2
j_call: TRBJ2-1
cdr3_nt: TGTGCCAGCAGCTCCCCGCGGGGGGGCTTGAATGAGCAGTTCTTC
cdr3_aa: CASSSPRGGLNEQFF

cdr3_length: 14
clone_size: many
v_call: TRBV7-8
d_call: NA
j_call: TRBJ2-7
cdr3_nt: TGTGCCAGCAGCTTAGTGGCGGGATCCTACGAGCAGTACTTC
cdr3_aa: CASSLVAGSYEQYF

cdr3_length: 13
clone_size: NA
v_call: TRBV10-3
d_call: NA
j_call: TRBJ2-1
cdr3_nt: TGTGCCATCAGAGCTGAGATGGTGTCTGAGCAGTTCTTC
cdr3_aa: CAIRAEMVSEQFF

cdr3_length: 15
clone_size: few
v_call: TRBV12-3/TRBV12-4
d_call: NA
j_call: TRBJ2-1
cdr3_nt: TGTGCCAGCAGTTTCACCCCCGATTCCTACAATGAGCAGTTCTTC
cdr3_aa: CASSFTPDSYNEQFF

cdr3_length: 15
clone_size: few
v_call: TRBV7-2
d_call: NA
j_call: TRBJ2-3
cdr3_nt: TGTGCCAGCAGCTCTCGGGGCATGGCGGTAGATACGCAGTATTTT
cdr3_aa: CASSSRGMAVDTQYF

cdr3_length: 14
clone_size: NA
v_call: TRBV4-1
d_call: NA
j_call: TRBJ2-7
cdr3_nt: TGCGCCAGCAGCCAAGGGGCCGGATCCTACGAGCAGTACTTC
cdr3_aa: CASSQGAGSYEQYF

cdr3_length: 15
clone_size: once
v_call: TRBV10-3
d_call: NA
j_call: TRBJ1-4
cdr3_nt: TGTGCCATCAGTGAGTCGGGAGGGAGGAGTGAAAAACTGTTTTTT
cdr3_aa: CAISESGGRSEKLFF

cdr3_length: 15
clone_size: NA
v_call: TRBV2
d_call: TRBD1
j_call: TRBJ1-2
cdr3_nt: TGTGCCAGCAGTGGTGGACAGGGGTCGTTCTATGGCTACACCTTC
cdr3_aa: CASSGGQGSFYGYTF

cdr3_length: 16
clone_size: few
v_call: TRBV6-2/TRBV6-3
d_call: NA
j_call: TRBJ2-6
cdr3_nt: TGTGCCAGCAGTTACTCGGTCATCTCTGGGGCCAACGTCCTGACTTTC
cdr3_aa: CASSYSVISGANVLTF

cdr3_length: 15
clone_size: NA
v_call: TRBV5-1
d_call: TRBD1
j_call: TRBJ1-1
cdr3_nt: TGCGCCAGCAGCTTGCAGGAGACAGGGGCGACTGAAGCTTTCTTT
cdr3_aa: CASSLQETGATEAFF

cdr3_length: 14
clone_size: NA
v_call: TRBV7-6
d_call: TRBD1
j_call: TRBJ2-1
cdr3_nt: TGTGCCAGCAGCTTATTACAGGGGTCAAATGAGCAGTTCTTC
cdr3_aa: CASSLLQGSNEQFF

cdr3_length: 14
clone_size: NA
v_call: TRBV7-8
d_call: NA
j_call: TRBJ2-7
cdr3_nt: TGTGCCAGCCTTAACTCCGGCAGGATCTACGAGCAGTACTTC
cdr3_aa: CASLNSGRIYEQYF

cdr3_length: 14
clone_size: NA
v_call: TRBV20-1
d_call: NA
j_call: TRBJ1-5
cdr3_nt: TGCAGTGCTAGAGAGGGGGGGAGCAATCAGCCCCAGCATTTT
cdr3_aa: CSAREGGSNQPQHF

cdr3_length: 14
clone_size: few
v_call: TRBV7-2
d_call: NA
j_call: TRBJ2-2
cdr3_nt: TGTGCCAGCCTACGGGGGCAGTCTGCCGGGGAGCTGTTTTTT
cdr3_aa: CASLRGQSAGELFF

cdr3_length: 13
clone_size: few
v_call: TRBV7-9
d_call: NA
j_call: TRBJ1-2
cdr3_nt: TGTGCCAGCAGCTTTTCACGGAACTATGGCTACACCTTC
cdr3_aa: CASSFSRNYGYTF

cdr3_length: 13
clone_size: NA
v_call: TRBV7-2
d_call: NA
j_call: TRBJ1-2
cdr3_nt: TGTGCCAGCAGCTTAGTGAGGGACTATGGCTACACCTTC
cdr3_aa: CASSLVRDYGYTF

cdr3_length: 13
clone_size: few
v_call: TRBV11-2
d_call: NA
j_call: TRBJ1-2
cdr3_nt: TGTGCCAGCAGCTTAGTCTCAGCGCCTGGCTACACCTTC
cdr3_aa: CASSLVSAPGYTF

cdr3_length: 12
clone_size: NA
v_call: TRBV12-3/TRBV12-4
d_call: NA
j_call: TRBJ1-2
cdr3_nt: TGTGCCAGCAGTCAGAGTGACTATGGCTACACCTTC
cdr3_aa: CASSQSDYGYTF

cdr3_length: 15
clone_size: NA
v_call: TRBV12-3/TRBV12-4
d_call: NA
j_call: TRBJ2-6
cdr3_nt: TGTGCCAGCGCTCTCAGGGCCCCTGGGGCCAACGTCCTGACTTTC
cdr3_aa: CASALRAPGANVLTF

cdr3_length: 17
clone_size: NA
v_call: TRBV5-1
d_call: TRBD2
j_call: TRBJ2-3
cdr3_nt: TGCGCCAGCAGCTTCGGCGGGAGTTTGATTAGGGCAGATACGCAGTATTTT
cdr3_aa: CASSFGGSLIRADTQYF

cdr3_length: 17
clone_size: few
v_call: TRBV12-3/TRBV12-4
d_call: TRBD2
j_call: TRBJ2-5
cdr3_nt: TGTGCCAGCAGTACCTCTAGCGGGGGGGGGTTAGAAGAGACCCAGTACTTC
cdr3_aa: CASSTSSGGGLEETQYF

cdr3_length: 14
clone_size: NA
v_call: TRBV7-6
d_call: TRBD1
j_call: TRBJ1-1
cdr3_nt: TGTGCCAGCAGGGATACAGGGGGACGTAGTGAAGCTTTCTTT
cdr3_aa: CASRDTGGRSEAFF

cdr3_length: 14
clone_size: NA
v_call: TRBV6-5
d_call: TRBD1
j_call: TRBJ1-2
cdr3_nt: TGTGCCAGCAACTCCCCCGGGACAGTTACTGGCTACACCTTC
cdr3_aa: CASNSPGTVTGYTF

cdr3_length: 14
clone_size: NA
v_call: TRBV5-4
d_call: TRBD1
j_call: TRBJ2-1
cdr3_nt: TGTGCCAGCAGCGGTAGGACAGGGGGGTTTGAGCAGTTCTTC
cdr3_aa: CASSGRTGGFEQFF

cdr3_length: 13
clone_size: few
v_call: TRBV9
d_call: NA
j_call: TRBJ1-1
cdr3_nt: TGTGCCAGCAGCGTAGAACCGAACACTGAAGCTTTCTTT
cdr3_aa: CASSVEPNTEAFF

cdr3_length: 14
clone_size: many
v_call: TRBV7-2
d_call: TRBD1
j_call: TRBJ2-6
cdr3_nt: TGTGCCAGCGACAGGGTTTCCGGGGCCAACGTCCTGACTTTC
cdr3_aa: CASDRVSGANVLTF

cdr3_length: 17
clone_size: few
v_call: TRBV11-2
d_call: NA
j_call: TRBJ2-7
cdr3_nt: TGTGCCAGCAGCTTAGGTTCAGTTGCACAGGGCGTCTACGAGCAGTACTTC
cdr3_aa: CASSLGSVAQGVYEQYF

cdr3_length: 14
clone_size: NA
v_call: TRBV6-1
d_call: TRBD1
j_call: TRBJ1-1
cdr3_nt: TGTGCCAGCAGTTACGATACAGGGGACGCTGAAGCTTTCTTT
cdr3_aa: CASSYDTGDAEAFF